Shown below are 16 T cell receptor beta chains from a single sample sequenced in a study of cytomegalovirus exposure and HLA in healthy donors. TCRdb's copy holds only in-frame clones and misses some; the assay was immunoSEQ multiplex PCR. Counted here are roughly 200,000 clones, more than 75% occurring once; the ten biggest clones make up around 7.2%. The sequenced sample consisted of PBMCs. These receptor sequences come from a man aged 25 to 45 in good health and CMV-seropositive.

The V gene is TRBV5-4, the J gene TRBJ2-1; D may be TRBD2 (5 bases). CDR1 is SGHNT and CDR2 is YYREEE in the germline V gene (reference sequence). CDR3 length: 19 residues. The V end was cut by 0 bases, the J end by 1 base, with 20 bases between. As DNA, the CDR3 is TGTGCCAGCAGCTTGGAGCGGAGCCTAGTCGGTCGGTCCTACAATGAGCAGTTCTTC. This sequence encodes CASSLERSLVGRSYNEQFF.

This chain connects TRBV6-1 to TRBJ2-5; 7 bases agree with TRBD1. The CDR3 consists of 14 residues. J was trimmed by 3 bases and V by 8 bases; bases with no gene match: 9. Germline lookup yields CDR1 MNHNS and CDR2 SASEGT. The CDR3 DNA reads as TGTGCCAGCTTCCGGGACAGAGATGAAGAGACCCAGTACTTC. Amino acids: CASFRDRDEETQYF.

J is TRBJ1-1 and V is TRBV5-8, with D hard to call. The CDR3 totals 16 residues. V lost 1 base and J 0 bases, leaving 13 bases between the germline ends. In germline, CDR1 is SGHTS, CDR2 YDEGEE. The CDR3 spells CASSLHDNLMNTEAFF. The CDR3 nucleotides are TGTGCCAGCAGCTTGCATGATAACCTGATGAACACTGAAGCTTTCTTT.

In this sample, this clone turned up once. This rearrangement joins TRBV18 to TRBJ2-1; TRBD2 agrees at 9 bases. CDR3 length equals 16 residues. Trimming at V came to 1 base and at J to 6 bases, leaving 7 bases not matched to a gene. Germline CDR1 is KGHSH and CDR2 is LQKENI. The CDR3, as DNA: TGTGCCAGCTCACCACGCTCTAGCGGGACTTCCAATGAGCAGTTCTTC. Translated: CASSPRSSGTSNEQFF.

The rearrangement links TRBV4-1 to TRBJ2-5, with D perhaps TRBD2 (6 bases). The germline CDR1 and CDR2 sequences are MGHRA and YSYEKL. Deletions cut 0 bases from V and 5 bases from J, with 13 bases between. There are 15 residues in the CDR3. Here the CDR3 DNA reads TGCGCCAGCAGCCAAGATGTGGGAGGTTATGAGACCCAGTACTTC. Amino acids: CASSQDVGGYETQYF.

The chain joins TRBV27 to TRBJ2-7; TRBD1 matches 9 bases. CDR3 length equals 16 residues. After removal of 6 bases from V and 3 bases from J, the junction contained 12 bases not matched to a gene. The germline gives CDR1 MNHEY, CDR2 SMNVEV (reference sequence). The CDR3 here is CASRSPAPGQGYEQYF. CDR3 nucleotide sequence: TGTGCCAGCAGATCCCCAGCTCCGGGACAGGGCTACGAGCAGTACTTC.

A few counts support this clone. J is TRBJ1-1 and V is TRBV5-6; no firm D call. Germline values: CDR1 SGHDT, CDR2 YYEEEE. With 1 base removed from V and 7 bases from J, the gap between germline ends came to 5 bases. CDR3 length: 11 residues. The CDR3 spells CASSLSGEAFF. Here the CDR3 DNA reads TGTGCCAGCAGCTTGTCGGGTGAAGCTTTCTTT.

This clone was recorded only once. V gene TRBV30 combines with J gene TRBJ2-7, with 7 nucleotides matching TRBD1. CDR3 size: 16 residues. CDR1 GTSNPN and CDR2 SVGIG come from the germline V gene (reference sequence). V gave up 2 bases and J gave up 2 bases; unmatched junction bases: 12. In nucleotides, the CDR3 is TGTGCCTGGAGTTCTCCTGAGACAGGGTTCGCCTACGAGCAGTACTTC. As protein: CAWSSPETGFAYEQYF. Full variable domain (remainder filled in from reference TRBV30 and TRBJ2-7): SQTIHQWPATLVQPVGSPLSLECTVEGTSNPNLYWYRQAAGRGLQLLFYSVGIGQISSEVPQNLSASRPQDRQFILSSKKLLLSDSGFYLCAWSSPETGFAYEQYFGPGTRLTVT.

The chain has TRBV7-2 and TRBJ2-3; D is perhaps TRBD1 (8 bases). The germline CDR1 and CDR2 sequences are SGHTA and FQGNSA. The CDR3 length is 15 residues. Trimming cost V 3 bases and J 3 bases, with 13 bases left between them. CDR3 protein: CASSFDRGGTDTQYF. The CDR3 DNA is TGTGCCAGCAGCTTCGACAGGGGAGGGACAGATACGCAGTATTTT.

The genes are TRBV2 and TRBJ2-2; 7 nucleotides line up with TRBD2. The CDR3 length is 14 residues. The germline gives CDR1 SNHLY, CDR2 FYNNEI. V lost 4 bases to trimming and J lost 1 base; unmatched junction nucleotides: 0. In nucleotides, the CDR3 is TGTGCCAGCAGTGGGGAGGGGAACACCGGGGAGCTGTTTTTT. This codes for CASSGEGNTGELFF. Variable domain in full (rest from reference TRBV2 and TRBJ2-2): EPEVTQTPSHQVTQMGQEVILRCVPISNHLYFYWYRQILGQKVEFLVSFYNNEISEKSEIFDDQFSVERPDGSNFTLKIRSTKLEDSAMYFCASSGEGNTGELFFGEGSRLTVL.

The V gene is TRBV6-5, the J gene TRBJ1-1, with 7 nucleotides matching TRBD1. Per germline, CDR1 MNHEY and CDR2 SVGAGI. V gave up 1 base and J gave up 4 bases; unmatched junction bases: 6. This CDR3 has 15 amino acids. The CDR3 sequence is CASSYWGTEGTEAFF. The CDR3 DNA reads as TGTGCCAGCAGTTACTGGGGGACAGAGGGCACTGAAGCTTTCTTT.

The CDR3 spells CASPLRRVRPYEQYF. Here the CDR3 DNA reads TGTGCAAGCCCTCTCCGAAGGGTCAGGCCCTACGAGCAGTACTTC. The rearrangement uses TRBV12-2 and TRBJ2-7. TRBV12-2 is a listed pseudogene. This CDR3 region has 15 residues.

V and J are TRBV7-2 and TRBJ1-1; tentative D call: TRBD1 (5 bases). This CDR3 comprises 15 residues. The V gene lost 4 bases and the J gene lost 6 bases, with 18 bases spanning the gap. CDR1 and CDR2 (germline): SGHTA, FQGNSA. In nucleotides, the CDR3 is TGTGCCAGCAGCTCCGCCCCCGGGGGAGCGTCTGAAGCTTTCTTT. Protein sequence: CASSSAPGGASEAFF.

Only one count was recorded for this clone. V usage is TRBV5-6 and J usage is TRBJ2-1; D is possibly TRBD1 (6 bases). V lost 1 base and J lost 0, with 8 bases in between. The germline CDR1 and CDR2 sequences are SGHDT and YYEEEE. This CDR3 comprises 15 residues. The CDR3 nucleotides are TGTGCCAGCAGCTTGACGGACAGCTCCTACAATGAGCAGTTCTTC. Its protein product is CASSLTDSSYNEQFF. Based on the CDR3 plus reference TRBV5-6 and TRBJ2-1, the full variable domain is DAGVTQSPTHLIKTRGQQVTLRCSPKSGHDTVSWYQQALGQGPQFIFQYYEEEERQRGNFPDRFSGHQFPNYSSELNVNALLLGDSALYLCASSLTDSSYNEQFFGPGTRLTVL.

The chain has TRBV9 and TRBJ1-1; D might be TRBD1 (6 bases). Germline loops: CDR1 SGDLS, CDR2 YYNGEE. Deletions cut 5 bases from V and 3 bases from J, with 17 bases between. The CDR3 totals 15 residues. CDR3 DNA sequence: TGTGCCAGCAGTAGTACAGGGCCGGGGGACACTGAAGCTTTCTTT. Its protein is CASSSTGPGDTEAFF.

The gene calls are TRBV28 and TRBJ2-5, with unresolved D. This CDR3 has 15 amino acids. V dropped 0 bases and J dropped 1 base, with 9 bases sitting between them. Germline CDR1 MDHEN, CDR2 SYDVKM. The CDR3 sequence: CASSLWRPRQETQYF. The CDR3 DNA reads TGTGCCAGCAGTTTATGGCGACCCCGCCAAGAGACCCAGTACTTC. Looking up the rest from reference TRBV28 and TRBJ2-5 gives the full variable domain: DVKVTQSSRYLVKRTGEKVFLECVQDMDHENMFWYRQDPGLGLRLIYFSYDVKMKEKGDIPEGYSVSREKKERFSLILESASTNQTSMYLCASSLWRPRQETQYFGPGTRLLVL.